Listed below are T cell receptor beta chains from one sample, sequenced in a study of CD8+ T cells in alopecia areata. The repertoire was sequenced with immunoSEQ multiplex PCR; TCRdb's copy has only in-frame clones and lacks some. Of about 250,000 clones in the sample, about 62% are singletons; the top ten hold 0.8% to 1%. The sample in question was CD4+ T cells sorted from blood, obtained at week 52, from a patient treated with tofacitinib. These receptors all come from a human donor with alopecia areata. Each CDR3 is given with its conserved first and last residue. The D gene is left open where the match is weak. A clone size is listed for some rows: how often the clone was seen (once, few, many), or a class if it is expanded.

>few|TRBJ2-3|.|TRBV6-6
CASSSTDTQYF
TGTGCCAGCAGCAGCACAGATACGCAGTATTTT
>.|TRBJ2-7|.|TRBV30
CAWSAGPAVFGQYF
TGTGCCTGGAGTGCGGGGCCAGCCGTTTTCGGGCAGTACTTC
>few|TRBJ1-2|TRBD1|TRBV30
CAWTRPGQTIYGYTF
TGTGCCTGGACGCGCCCGGGACAGACTATTTATGGCTACACCTTC
>.|TRBJ2-7|TRBD1|TRBV29-1
CSVVTRDRTYEQYF
TGCAGCGTCGTAACACGGGACAGGACCTACGAGCAGTACTTC
>.|TRBJ2-7|TRBD1|TRBV18
CAASTGAQYEQYF
TGTGCCGCCTCGACAGGGGCCCAGTACGAGCAGTACTTC
>.|TRBJ1-2|.|TRBV6-6
CASSFYGYGYTF
TGTGCCAGCAGTTTCTACGGCTATGGCTACACCTTC
>few|TRBJ2-2|.|TRBV11-1
CASSLARLPTGELFF
TGTGCCAGCAGCTTAGCGAGACTTCCCACCGGGGAGCTGTTTTTT
>once|TRBJ2-7|.|TRBV4-3
CASSQEGGTEQYF
TGCGCCAGCAGCCAAGAAGGGGGGACCGAGCAGTACTTC
>few|TRBJ1-5|.|TRBV6-5
CASSYSSGQPQHF
TGTGCCAGCAGTTACTCCAGTGGTCAGCCCCAGCATTTT
>.|TRBJ2-1|.|TRBV9
CASSVGARNEQFF
TGTGCCAGCAGCGTAGGCGCCCGGAATGAGCAGTTCTTC